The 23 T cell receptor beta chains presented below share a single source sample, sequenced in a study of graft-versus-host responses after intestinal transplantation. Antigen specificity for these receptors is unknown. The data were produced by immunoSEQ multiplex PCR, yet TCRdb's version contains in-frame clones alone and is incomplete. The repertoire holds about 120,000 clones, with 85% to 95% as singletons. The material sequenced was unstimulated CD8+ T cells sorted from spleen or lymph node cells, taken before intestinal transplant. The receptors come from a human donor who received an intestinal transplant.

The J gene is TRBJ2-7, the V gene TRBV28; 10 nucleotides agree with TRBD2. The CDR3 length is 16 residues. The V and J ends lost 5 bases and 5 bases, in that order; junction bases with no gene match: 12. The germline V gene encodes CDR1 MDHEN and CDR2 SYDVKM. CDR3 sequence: CASSPQSSGSNNEQYF. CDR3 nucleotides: TGTGCCAGCAGTCCCCAGTCTAGCGGGAGTAATAACGAGCAGTACTTC.

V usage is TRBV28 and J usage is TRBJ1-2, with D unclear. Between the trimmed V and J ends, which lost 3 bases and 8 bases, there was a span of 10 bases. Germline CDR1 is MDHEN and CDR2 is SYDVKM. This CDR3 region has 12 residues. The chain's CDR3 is CASSLGSEGYTF. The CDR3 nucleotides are TGTGCCAGCAGTTTGGGCTCGGAGGGCTACACCTTC.

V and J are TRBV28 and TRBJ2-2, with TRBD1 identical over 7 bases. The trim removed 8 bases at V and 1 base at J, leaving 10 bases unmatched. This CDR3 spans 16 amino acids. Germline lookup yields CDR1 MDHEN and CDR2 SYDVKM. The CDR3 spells CASAGTVEWNTGELFF. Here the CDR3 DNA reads TGTGCCAGCGCCGGGACAGTTGAATGGAACACCGGGGAGCTGTTTTTT.

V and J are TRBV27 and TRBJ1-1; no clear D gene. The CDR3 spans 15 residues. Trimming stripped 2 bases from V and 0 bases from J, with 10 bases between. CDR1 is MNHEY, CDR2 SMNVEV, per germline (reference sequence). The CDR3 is CASSLPSYMNTEAFF. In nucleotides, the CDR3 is TGTGCCAGCAGTTTACCTTCCTACATGAACACTGAAGCTTTCTTT.

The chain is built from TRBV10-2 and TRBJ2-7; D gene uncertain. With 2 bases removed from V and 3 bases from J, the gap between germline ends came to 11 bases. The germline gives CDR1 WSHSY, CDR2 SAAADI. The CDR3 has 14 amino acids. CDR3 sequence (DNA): TGCGCCAGCAGTGAGGACGGTCCCTACTACGAGCAGTACTTC. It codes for CASSEDGPYYEQYF.

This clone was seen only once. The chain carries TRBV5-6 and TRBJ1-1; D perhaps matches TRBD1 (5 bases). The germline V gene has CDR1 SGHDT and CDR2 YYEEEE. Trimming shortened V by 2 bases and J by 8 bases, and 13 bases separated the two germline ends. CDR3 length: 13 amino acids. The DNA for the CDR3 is TGTGCCAGCAGCTTCTCCGGGGCCCCCGAAGCTTTCTTT. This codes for CASSFSGAPEAFF.

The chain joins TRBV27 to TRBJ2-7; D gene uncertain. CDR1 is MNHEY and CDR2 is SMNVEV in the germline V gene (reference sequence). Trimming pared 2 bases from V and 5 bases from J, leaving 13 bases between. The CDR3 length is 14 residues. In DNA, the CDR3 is TGTGCCAGCAGTTTACTTTCGGGTGTCCACGAGCAGTACTTC. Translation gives CASSLLSGVHEQYF.

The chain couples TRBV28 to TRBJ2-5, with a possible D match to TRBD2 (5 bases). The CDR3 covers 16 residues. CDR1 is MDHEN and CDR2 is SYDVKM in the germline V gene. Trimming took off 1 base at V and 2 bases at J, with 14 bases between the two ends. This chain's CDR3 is CASSLSRGADQETQYF. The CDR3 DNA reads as TGTGCCAGCAGTTTATCCCGGGGAGCGGATCAAGAGACCCAGTACTTC.

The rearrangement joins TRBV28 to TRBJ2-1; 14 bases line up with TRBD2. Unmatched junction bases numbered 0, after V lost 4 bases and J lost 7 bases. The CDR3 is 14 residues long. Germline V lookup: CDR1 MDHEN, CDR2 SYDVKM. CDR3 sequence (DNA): TGTGCCAGCAGTTGGACTAGCGGGAGGAATGAGCAGTTCTTC. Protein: CASSWTSGRNEQFF.

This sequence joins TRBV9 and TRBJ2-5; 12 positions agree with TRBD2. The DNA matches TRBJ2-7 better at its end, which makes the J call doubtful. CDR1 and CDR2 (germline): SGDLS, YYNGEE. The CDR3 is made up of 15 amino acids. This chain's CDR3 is CASSQTSGSFYEQYF. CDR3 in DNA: TGTGCCAGCAGCCAGACTAGCGGGAGTTTTTACGAGCAGTACTTC.

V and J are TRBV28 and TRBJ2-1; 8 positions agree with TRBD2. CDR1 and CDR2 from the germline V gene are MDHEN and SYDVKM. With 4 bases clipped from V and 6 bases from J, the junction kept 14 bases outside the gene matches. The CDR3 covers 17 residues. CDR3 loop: CASSSFLSGGPVNEQFF. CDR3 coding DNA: TGTGCCAGCAGTTCCTTCTTATCGGGAGGGCCGGTCAATGAGCAGTTCTTC.

CDR3 protein: CASSPGDIPYNEQFF. CDR3 in DNA: TGTGCCAGCTCACCAGGGGACATCCCGTACAATGAGCAGTTCTTC. The chain has TRBV28 and TRBJ2-1; perhaps TRBD1 as D (6 bases). CDR1 and CDR2 from the germline V gene are MDHEN and SYDVKM. CDR3 length equals 15 residues. Trimming removed 8 bases at V and 4 bases at J, with 18 bases between.

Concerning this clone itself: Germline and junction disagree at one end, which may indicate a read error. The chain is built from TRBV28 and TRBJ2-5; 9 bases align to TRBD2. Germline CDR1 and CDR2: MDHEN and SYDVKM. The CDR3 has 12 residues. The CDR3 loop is CSAGGGQETQYF. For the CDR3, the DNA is TGCTCGGCGGGGGGGGGCCAAGAGACCCAGTACTTC.

CDR3 sequence reads: CASSLGTGLGTEAFF. The DNA of the CDR3 is TGTGCCAGCAGTTTAGGGACAGGCTTGGGGACTGAAGCTTTCTTT. This rearrangement joins TRBV27 to TRBJ1-1, with 8 nucleotides matching TRBD1. The trim removed 2 bases at V and 5 bases at J, leaving 7 bases unmatched. CDR1 MNHEY and CDR2 SMNVEV come from the germline V gene (reference sequence). The CDR3 length is 15 residues.

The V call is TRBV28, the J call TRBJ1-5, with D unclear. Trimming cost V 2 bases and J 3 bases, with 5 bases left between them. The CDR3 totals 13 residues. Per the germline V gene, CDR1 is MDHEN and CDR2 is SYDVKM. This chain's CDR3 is CASSLILNQPQHF. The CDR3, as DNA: TGTGCCAGCAGTTTAATCCTCAATCAGCCCCAGCATTTT.

Here the CDR3 reads CASSLNGYRLTNEKLFF. In DNA form, the CDR3 reads TGTGCCAGCAGCTTAAATGGCTACAGGTTAACTAATGAAAAACTGTTTTTT. The rearrangement uses TRBV7-6 and TRBJ1-4, with D possibly TRBD1 on 5 matching bases. This CDR3 region has 17 residues. Germline V gene lookup returns CDR1 SGHVS and CDR2 FNYEAQ. V lost 2 bases, J lost 1 base, and 14 bases lay in between. Full variable domain (missing parts from reference TRBV7-6 and TRBJ1-4): GAGVSQSPRYKVTKRGQDVALRCDPISGHVSLYWYRQALGQGPEFLTYFNYEAQQDKSGLPNDRFSAERPEGSISTLTIQRTEQRDSAMYRCASSLNGYRLTNEKLFFGSGTQLSVL.

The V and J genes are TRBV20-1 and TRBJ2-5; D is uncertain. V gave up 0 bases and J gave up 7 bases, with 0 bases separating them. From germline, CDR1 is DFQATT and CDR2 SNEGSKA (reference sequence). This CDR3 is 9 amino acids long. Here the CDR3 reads CSARETQYF. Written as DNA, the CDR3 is TGCAGTGCTAGAGAGACCCAGTACTTC.

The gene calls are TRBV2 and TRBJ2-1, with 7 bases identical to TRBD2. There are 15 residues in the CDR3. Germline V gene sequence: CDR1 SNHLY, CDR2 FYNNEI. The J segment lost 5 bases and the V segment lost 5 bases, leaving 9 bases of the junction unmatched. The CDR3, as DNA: TGTGCCAGCAGTAACCGCCGGGACTACCACAATGAGCAGTTCTTC. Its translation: CASSNRRDYHNEQFF.

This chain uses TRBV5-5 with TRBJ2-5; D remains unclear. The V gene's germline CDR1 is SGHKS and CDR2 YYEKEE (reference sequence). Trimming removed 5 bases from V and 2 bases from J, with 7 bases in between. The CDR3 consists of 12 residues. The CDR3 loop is CASSLYQETQYF. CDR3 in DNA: TGTGCCAGCAGTTTATATCAAGAGACCCAGTACTTC.

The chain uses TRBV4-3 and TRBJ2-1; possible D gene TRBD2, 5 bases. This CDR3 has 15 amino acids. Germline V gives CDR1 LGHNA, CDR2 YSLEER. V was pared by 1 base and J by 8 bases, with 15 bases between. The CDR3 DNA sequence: TGCGCCAGCAGCCAAGGTGGTGGGAGAGGGTATGAGCAGTTCTTC. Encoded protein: CASSQGGGRGYEQFF.

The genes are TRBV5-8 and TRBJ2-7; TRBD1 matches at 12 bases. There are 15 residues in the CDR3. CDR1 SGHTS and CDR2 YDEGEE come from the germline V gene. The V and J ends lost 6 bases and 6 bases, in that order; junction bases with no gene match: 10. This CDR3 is CASISTGTGGVEQYF. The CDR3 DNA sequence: TGTGCCAGCATCTCGACCGGGACAGGGGGCGTCGAGCAGTACTTC.

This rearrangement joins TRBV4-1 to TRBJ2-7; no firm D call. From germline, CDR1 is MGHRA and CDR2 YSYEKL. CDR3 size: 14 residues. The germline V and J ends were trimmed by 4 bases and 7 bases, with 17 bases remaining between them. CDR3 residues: CASSPQTSGWEQYF. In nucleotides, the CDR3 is TGCGCCAGCAGCCCCCAGACTTCAGGATGGGAGCAGTACTTC.

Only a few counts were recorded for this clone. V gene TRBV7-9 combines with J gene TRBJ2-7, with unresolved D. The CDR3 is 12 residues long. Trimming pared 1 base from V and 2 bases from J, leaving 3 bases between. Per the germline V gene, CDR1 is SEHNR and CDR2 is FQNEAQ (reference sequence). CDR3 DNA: TGTGCCAGCAGCTTAGACCCCTACGAGCAGTACTTC. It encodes CASSLDPYEQYF.